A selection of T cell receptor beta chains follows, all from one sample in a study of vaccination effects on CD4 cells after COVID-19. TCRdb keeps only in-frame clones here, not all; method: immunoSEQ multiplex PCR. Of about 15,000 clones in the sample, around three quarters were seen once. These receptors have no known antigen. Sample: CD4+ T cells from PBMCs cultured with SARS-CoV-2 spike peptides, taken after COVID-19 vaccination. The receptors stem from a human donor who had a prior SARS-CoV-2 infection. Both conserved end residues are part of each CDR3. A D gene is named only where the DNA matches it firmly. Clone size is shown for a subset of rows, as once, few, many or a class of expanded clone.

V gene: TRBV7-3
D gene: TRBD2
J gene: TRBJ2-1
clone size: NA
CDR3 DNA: TGTGCCAGCAGCCCAACTAGCGGGAGTAATCTCAATGAGCAGTTCTTC
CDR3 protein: CASSPTSGSNLNEQFF

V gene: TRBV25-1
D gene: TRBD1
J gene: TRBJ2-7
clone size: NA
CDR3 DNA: TGTGCCAGCAGTGGACCGAGACAGGGGGCGAGGTACGAGCAGTACTTC
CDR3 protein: CASSGPRQGARYEQYF

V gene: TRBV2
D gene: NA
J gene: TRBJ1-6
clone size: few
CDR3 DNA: TGTGCCAGCATGGACACACTTAATTCACCCCTCCACTTT
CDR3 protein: CASMDTLNSPLHF

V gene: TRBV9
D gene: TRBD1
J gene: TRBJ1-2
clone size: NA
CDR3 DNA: TGTGCCAGCAGCCCCGGGACAGGGCGTCGGGACTATGGCTACACCTTC
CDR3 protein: CASSPGTGRRDYGYTF

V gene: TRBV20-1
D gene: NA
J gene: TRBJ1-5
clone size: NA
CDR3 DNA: TGCAGTGCTAGTTCGGGGGATCCCGGTCAGCCCCAGCATTTT
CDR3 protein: CSASSGDPGQPQHF

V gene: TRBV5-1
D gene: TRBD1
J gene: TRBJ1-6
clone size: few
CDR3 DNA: TGCGCCAGCAGCGGGGACAGTTCATCGGGATCACCCCTCCACTTT
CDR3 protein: CASSGDSSSGSPLHF

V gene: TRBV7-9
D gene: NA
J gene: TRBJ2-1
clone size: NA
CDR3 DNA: TGTGCCAGCAGCTCAATCCGGGGACCCTATGAGCAGTTCTTC
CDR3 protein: CASSSIRGPYEQFF

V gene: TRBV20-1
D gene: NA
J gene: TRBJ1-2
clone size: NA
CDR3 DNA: TGCAGTGCTAGTGGGCCTAGCTATGGCTACACCTTC
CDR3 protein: CSASGPSYGYTF

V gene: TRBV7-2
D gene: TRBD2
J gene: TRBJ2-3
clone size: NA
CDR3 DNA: TGTGCCAGCAGCCATTTTAGCGGGAGCCTGGGCACAGATACGCAGTATTTT
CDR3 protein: CASSHFSGSLGTDTQYF

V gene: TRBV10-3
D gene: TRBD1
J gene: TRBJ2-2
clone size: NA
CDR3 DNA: TGTGCCATCAGTCCGGGACAGGGGAACACCGGGGAGCTGTTTTTT
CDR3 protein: CAISPGQGNTGELFF

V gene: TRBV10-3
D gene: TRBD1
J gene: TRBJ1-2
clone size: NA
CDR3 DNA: TGTGCCATCAGTGAGGGGAGGACAGGGTTTGATGGCTACACCTTC
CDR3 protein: CAISEGRTGFDGYTF

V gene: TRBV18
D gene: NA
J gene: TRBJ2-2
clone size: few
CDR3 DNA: TGTGCCAGCTCGGCAGCTTTCTCCTCGAACACCGGGGAGCTGTTTTTT
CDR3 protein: CASSAAFSSNTGELFF

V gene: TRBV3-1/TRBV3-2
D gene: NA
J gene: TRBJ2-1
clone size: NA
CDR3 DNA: TGTGCCAGCAGCCTAATCGGGGCGAAGAGCTCCTACAATGAGCAGTTCTTC
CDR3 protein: CASSLIGAKSSYNEQFF

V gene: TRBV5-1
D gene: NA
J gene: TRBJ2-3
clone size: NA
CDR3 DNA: TGCGCCAGCAGCGCCGGTAGCACAGATACGCAGTATTTT
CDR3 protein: CASSAGSTDTQYF

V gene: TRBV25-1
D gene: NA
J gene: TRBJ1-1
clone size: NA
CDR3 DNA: TGTGCCAGCAGTGATACCAGGGGTCTGAACACTGAAGCTTTCTTT
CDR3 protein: CASSDTRGLNTEAFF

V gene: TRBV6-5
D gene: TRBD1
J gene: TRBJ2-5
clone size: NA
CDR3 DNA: TGTGCCAGCAGCAAGGGGACAGCTCAAGAGACCCAGTACTTC
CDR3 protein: CASSKGTAQETQYF

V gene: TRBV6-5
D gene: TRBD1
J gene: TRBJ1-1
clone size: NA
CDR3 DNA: TGTGCCAGCAGTTCCCCCCAGACAGGGTTCGCTGAAGCTTTCTTT
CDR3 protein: CASSSPQTGFAEAFF

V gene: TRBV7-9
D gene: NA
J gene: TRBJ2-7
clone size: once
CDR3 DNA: TGTGCCAGCAGCTTAAGTGGGGTACGGTACGAGCAGTACTTC
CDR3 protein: CASSLSGVRYEQYF